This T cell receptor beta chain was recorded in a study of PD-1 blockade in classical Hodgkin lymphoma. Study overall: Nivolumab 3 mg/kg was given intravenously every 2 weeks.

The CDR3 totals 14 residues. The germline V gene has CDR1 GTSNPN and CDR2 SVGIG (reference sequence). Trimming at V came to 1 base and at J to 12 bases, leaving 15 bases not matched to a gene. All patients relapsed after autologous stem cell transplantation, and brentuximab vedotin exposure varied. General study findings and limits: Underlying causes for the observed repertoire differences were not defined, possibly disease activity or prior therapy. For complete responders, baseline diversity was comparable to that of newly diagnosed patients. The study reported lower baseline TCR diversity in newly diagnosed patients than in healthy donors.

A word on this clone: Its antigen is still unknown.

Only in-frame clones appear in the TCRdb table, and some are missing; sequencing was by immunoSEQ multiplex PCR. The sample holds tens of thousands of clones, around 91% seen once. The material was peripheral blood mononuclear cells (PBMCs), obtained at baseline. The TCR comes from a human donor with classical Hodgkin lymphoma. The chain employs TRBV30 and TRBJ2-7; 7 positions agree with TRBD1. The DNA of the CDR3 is TGTGCCTGGAGTGGGGAAAGGACAGGTCTCTTGCGGTACTTC. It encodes CAWSGERTGLLRYF.